The clone carrying this TCR beta chain came up many times. The data belong to a study of human T cells and chemical hapten exposure. Study-level background: Throughout a study of approximately 24 weeks, patients underwent weekly scalp administration of diphenylcyclopropenone doses.

The library attached unique molecular identifiers to individual cDNA molecules. Via MiXCR, TCRdb re-called the RACE reads, giving one row per CDR3 protein. The sample lists just under 65,000 distinct CDR3 sequences; 9.5% to 11% were seen once. Time point noted: patch test 3, about 24 weeks after DPC sensitization. Treatment described: therapeutic diphenylcyclopropenone sensitization with weekly scalp DPC. The TCR originated in a woman aged 25 to 39 with alopecia areata. Some clones in this sample may be carry-over from other donors' samples. This material consisted of whole blood, taken in connection with sensitization to the hapten diphenylcyclopropenone (DPC).

The CDR3, as DNA: TGTGCCAGTAGCCCCGCTGAAGGGGAGACCCAGTACTTC. Protein sequence: CASSPAEGETQYF. The chain is built from TRBV19 and TRBJ2-5; D is uncertain. The CDR3 contains 13 residues. V was clipped by 6 bases and J by 5 bases, with 13 bases between them. Germline assignment: CDR1 LNHDA and CDR2 SQIVND (reference sequence).